This T cell receptor beta chain originates from a study of control samples from healthy donors and cancer patients. The CDR3 spans 15 residues. Trimming removed 3 bases from V and 3 bases from J, with 15 bases in between. The germline V gene encodes CDR1 SGHRS and CDR2 YFSETQ. The assay was immunoSEQ multiplex PCR, and TCRdb's table has in-frame clones only and misses some. The sample gives over 65,000 clones, around nine tenths of which show up once; less than 10% is in the top ten. Sequenced: PBMCs. The receptor was derived from a woman aged 45-60 years with colorectal cancer. V and J are TRBV5-1 and TRBJ2-5; no firm D call. The CDR3 sequence: CASSSQVRKEETQYF. In DNA, the CDR3 is TGCGCCAGCAGCTCCCAGGTTAGAAAGGAAGAGACCCAGTACTTC.